The 24 T cell receptor beta chains below were found in one sample sequenced in a study of graft-versus-host responses after intestinal transplantation (dated by TCRdb to 2020 to 2022). The time point label of this sample denotes: cells obtained before transplantation from donor or recipient. The library was built by means of the immunoSEQ multiplex PCR assay. TCRdb took over this immuneACCESS table, retaining in-frame rearrangements with V and J assigned. Such tables are incomplete; in checked studies, under half of the missing clones stem from an unresolved V gene, and the remainder is unexplained. Counted in this sample were 93,000 or so clones; approximately 94% of them appeared once. Together, the top ten hold under 1.5% of the sample. These receptors have no identified antigens. The material was unstimulated CD8+ T cells sorted from spleen or lymph node cells, obtained before intestinal transplant. The receptors derive from a human donor who received an intestinal transplant.

This sequence joins TRBV7-8 and TRBJ1-5, with a possible D match to TRBD1 (5 bases). Germline CDR1 SGHVS, CDR2 FQNEAQ. V was trimmed by 1 base and J by 4 bases, leaving 8 bases between them. The CDR3 has 14 amino acids. CDR3 bases: TGTGCCAGCAGCTTAGGGGGGGGTAATCAGCCCCAGCATTTT. Translated, it gives CASSLGGGNQPQHF.

The chain is built from TRBV9 and TRBJ1-2; D not resolved. Trimming removed 0 bases from V and 8 bases from J, with 17 bases in between. CDR1 and CDR2 (germline): SGDLS, YYNGEE. The CDR3 sequence is 15 residues long. The DNA of the CDR3 is TGTGCCAGCAGCGTAGATGGAGGCCTGGGGAGGGGCTACACCTTC. Encoded protein: CASSVDGGLGRGYTF.

This clone was observed a single time. V is TRBV2 and J is TRBJ1-1; D may be TRBD1 (5 bases). CDR1 SNHLY and CDR2 FYNNEI come from the germline V gene. The germline V and J ends were trimmed by 6 bases and 1 base, with 18 bases remaining between them. The CDR3 is 16 residues long. Here the CDR3 reads CASSSGGNRKNTEAFF. The CDR3 nucleotides are TGTGCCAGCAGCTCGGGGGGGAACAGAAAGAACACTGAAGCTTTCTTT.

This clone has just a few counts. This chain joins TRBV19 and TRBJ2-7, with D possibly matching TRBD1 (5 bases). There are 15 residues in the CDR3. Trimming shortened V by 3 bases and J by 3 bases, and 15 bases separated the two germline ends. The germline V gene has CDR1 LNHDA and CDR2 SQIVND (reference sequence). The CDR3 DNA follows: TGTGCCAGTAGTATCTCGGCCCAGGGAAGCTACGAGCAGTACTTC. It translates to CASSISAQGSYEQYF.

This rearrangement joins TRBV30 to TRBJ2-1; 8 bases align to TRBD1. The J segment lost 7 bases and the V segment lost 4 bases, leaving 6 bases of the junction unmatched. This CDR3 is 13 amino acids long. Germline assignment: CDR1 GTSNPN and CDR2 SVGIG (reference sequence). In nucleotides, the CDR3 is TGTGCCTGGATGGGGACAGGTCTAAATGAGCAGTTCTTC. Its translation is CAWMGTGLNEQFF.

On this clone itself: The sample holds other DNA sequences that translate to the same CDR3. J is TRBJ1-5 and V is TRBV15, with a possible D match to TRBD1 (6 bases). Germline V gene sequence: CDR1 LNHNV, CDR2 YYDKDF (reference sequence). V shed 0 bases and J shed 7 bases, with 10 bases lying between them. The CDR3 consists of 14 residues. Written as DNA, the CDR3 is TGTGCCACCAGCAGAGATAGGGGGAACCAGCCCCAGCATTTT. Translation: CATSRDRGNQPQHF. Drawing the rest from reference TRBV15 and TRBJ1-5, the complete variable domain is DAMVIQNPRYQVTQFGKPVTLSCSQTLNHNVMYWYQQKSSQAPKLLFHYYDKDFNNEADTPDNFQSRRPNTSFCFLDIRSPGLGDTAMYLCATSRDRGNQPQHFGDGTRLSIL.

This chain uses TRBV4-1 with TRBJ2-7; 9 bases line up with TRBD1. J was trimmed by 2 bases and V by 1 base; bases with no gene match: 3. CDR1 and CDR2 (germline): MGHRA, YSYEKL. The CDR3 length is 15 residues. The CDR3 DNA is TGCGCCAGCAGCCAAGCCGGGACAGGGACCTACGAGCAGTACTTC. This sequence encodes CASSQAGTGTYEQYF.

This clone was counted a single time. The chain combines TRBV15 with TRBJ2-3, with 8 bases lining up with TRBD1. V was clipped by 0 bases and J by 6 bases; unmatched bases: 8. CDR1 LNHNV and CDR2 YYDKDF come from the germline V gene (reference sequence). The CDR3 has 16 amino acids. The CDR3 here is CATSRDRQGFWDTQYF. The CDR3 DNA reads as TGTGCCACCAGCAGAGATCGACAGGGGTTCTGGGATACGCAGTATTTT.

The chain carries TRBV7-9 and TRBJ2-7; D may be TRBD1 (5 bases). The V end lost 6 bases, the J end lost 6 bases, and 15 bases lay between the germline ends. CDR1 and CDR2 (germline): SEHNR, FQNEAQ (reference sequence). CDR3 length: 13 amino acids. The CDR3 DNA reads as TGTGCCAGCAGAAAGACAGATCTAGGCGAGCAGTACTTC. The encoded protein is CASRKTDLGEQYF. Full variable domain (remainder filled in from reference TRBV7-9 and TRBJ2-7): DTGVSQNPRHKITKRGQNVTFRCDPISEHNRLYWYRQTLGQGPEFLTYFQNEAQLEKSRLLSDRFSAERPKGSFSTLEIQRTEQGDSAMYLCASRKTDLGEQYFGPGTRLTVT.

J is TRBJ1-2 and V is TRBV27, with D possibly TRBD1 on 6 matching bases. From germline, CDR1 is MNHEY and CDR2 SMNVEV (reference sequence). V lost 2 bases and J 2 bases, leaving 9 bases between the germline ends. This CDR3 comprises 14 residues. The CDR3 DNA reads TGTGCCAGCAGTTTAAACCAGGGGAACTATGGCTACACCTTC. Translating it yields CASSLNQGNYGYTF.

The CDR3 spells CASSLSPGAEAFF. CDR3 sequence (DNA): TGTGCCAGCAGTTTATCGCCAGGGGCCGAAGCTTTCTTT. J is TRBJ1-1 and V is TRBV27; D may be TRBD1 (6 bases). V lost 0 bases, J lost 8 bases, and 10 bases lay in between. Germline-derived CDR1 and CDR2 are MNHEY and SMNVEV (reference sequence). This CDR3 is built from 13 residues.

The table lists this clone with a count of one. This sequence joins TRBV30 and TRBJ2-6; D is unresolved. Per the germline V gene, CDR1 is GTSNPN and CDR2 is SVGIG (reference sequence). The CDR3 is 10 amino acids. The V gene lost 5 bases and the J gene lost 8 bases, with 4 bases spanning the gap. The CDR3 protein is CAWGTNVLTF. CDR3 coding DNA: TGTGCCTGGGGGACCAACGTCCTGACTTTC.

The rearrangement links TRBV5-1 to TRBJ2-7, with 9 nucleotides matching TRBD1. The CDR3 runs to 14 residues. Germline CDR1 reads SGHRS; CDR2 reads YFSETQ. V was pared by 3 bases and J by 6 bases, with 7 bases of the junction left unmatched. The CDR3 nucleotides read TGCGCCAGCAGCTCTAGGACAGGGGTGAGCGAGCAGTACTTC. This translates into CASSSRTGVSEQYF. Using reference TRBV5-1 and TRBJ2-7 for the parts outside the CDR3, the full variable domain is KAGVTQTPRYLIKTRGQQVTLSCSPISGHRSVSWYQQTPGQGLQFLFEYFSETQRNKGNFPGRFSGRQFSNSRSEMNVSTLELGDSALYLCASSSRTGVSEQYFGPGTRLTVT.

The chain combines TRBV5-1 with TRBJ2-7; D may match TRBD1 or TRBD2 (6 bases each). V lost 2 bases to trimming and J lost 5 bases, with 14 bases between them. From germline, CDR1 is SGHRS and CDR2 YFSETQ. The CDR3 covers 14 residues. CDR3: CASSLPGAFHEQYF. The CDR3 bases are TGCGCCAGCAGCTTACCGGGGGCGTTCCACGAGCAGTACTTC.

The CDR3: CASSPHGSYEQYF. The CDR3 nucleotides read TGTGCCAGTAGCCCACACGGCTCCTACGAGCAGTACTTC. The chain combines TRBV19 with TRBJ2-7; D remains ambiguous. Trimming shortened V by 6 bases and J by 0 bases, and 9 bases separated the two germline ends. CDR1 is LNHDA and CDR2 is SQIVND in the germline V gene (reference sequence). CDR3 size: 13 residues.

The chain employs TRBV20-1 and TRBJ2-5; D unresolved. Trimming cost V 8 bases and J 2 bases, with 3 bases left between them. The CDR3 is made up of 9 amino acids. The V gene's germline CDR1 is DFQATT and CDR2 SNEGSKA (reference sequence). CDR3 protein: CSKQETQYF. DNA for the CDR3: TGCAGTAAACAAGAGACCCAGTACTTC.

This rearrangement joins TRBV4-1 to TRBJ2-5; D not certain. Germline CDR1 is MGHRA and CDR2 is YSYEKL. V shed 0 bases and J shed 0 bases, with 8 bases lying between them. The CDR3 has 15 amino acids. The CDR3 coding sequence is TGCGCCAGCAGCCAAGAGGACGGGTACCAAGAGACCCAGTACTTC. Translated, it gives CASSQEDGYQETQYF.

The chain is built from TRBV12-5 and TRBJ2-1; D ambiguous. The V gene's germline CDR1 is LGHNT and CDR2 FRNRAP. Trimming left V 10 bases short and J 9 bases short, with 13 bases between. CDR3 length: 11 residues. CDR3 bases: TGTGCTACCGAGGATGGCGGTGAGCAGTTCTTC. Amino acid sequence: CATEDGGEQFF.

Written as DNA, the CDR3 is TGCGCCAGCACCTCAGGCTCCGGGAAAAACATTCAGTACTTC. Its protein product is CASTSGSGKNIQYF. This sequence joins TRBV5-1 and TRBJ2-4; no clear D. From germline, CDR1 is SGHRS and CDR2 YFSETQ. The V and J ends lost 6 bases and 4 bases respectively, with 14 bases between them. This CDR3 has 14 residues.

The chain combines TRBV9 with TRBJ1-3; D unresolved. V was trimmed by 3 bases and J by 8 bases, leaving 12 bases between them. CDR1 is SGDLS and CDR2 is YYNGEE in the germline V gene. The CDR3 covers 13 residues. DNA of the CDR3: TGTGCCAGCAGCGGCCCCTTAGGGCACACCATATATTTT. Protein product: CASSGPLGHTIYF.

V gene TRBV14 combines with J gene TRBJ2-3, with a possible D match to TRBD2 (5 bases). Trimming took off 1 base at V and 7 bases at J, with 9 bases between the two ends. The CDR3 contains 13 residues. Germline CDR1 reads SGHDN; CDR2 reads FVKESK. This chain's CDR3 is CASSQGGWNTQYF. DNA of the CDR3: TGTGCCAGCAGCCAAGGAGGGTGGAATACGCAGTATTTT.

The chain is built from TRBV5-6 and TRBJ1-1, with D possibly matching TRBD1 (5 bases). The germline CDR1 and CDR2 sequences are SGHDT and YYEEEE. Deletions cut 4 bases from V and 2 bases from J, with 21 bases between. The CDR3 totals 17 residues. In nucleotides, the CDR3 is TGTGCCAGCAGCGAGAAGAGGGGCTGGCAGATTAACACTGAAGCTTTCTTT. Protein product: CASSEKRGWQINTEAFF.

CDR3 coding DNA: TGCGCCAGCGAAACGGGTGGGGAGCTGTTTTTT. Translation gives CASETGGELFF. The chain joins TRBV4-1 to TRBJ2-2, with D unresolved. Trimming removed 8 bases from V and 8 bases from J, with 9 bases in between. Per the germline V gene, CDR1 is MGHRA and CDR2 is YSYEKL. The CDR3 has 11 residues.

The sample holds one count of this clone. This rearrangement joins TRBV4-1 to TRBJ2-7; D is uncertain. V lost 2 bases to trimming and J lost 4 bases, with 15 bases between them. Germline V gene sequence: CDR1 MGHRA, CDR2 YSYEKL. The CDR3 covers 15 residues. CDR3 amino acids: CASSQLLRAAYEQYF. In nucleotides, the CDR3 is TGCGCCAGCAGCCAACTTTTAAGGGCGGCTTACGAGCAGTACTTC.